This T cell receptor (beta chain) was captured in a study of blood T cell repertoires in COVID-19. Study in general: Sites in the United States, Italy and Spain provided acute and convalescent COVID-19 samples. T cells, B-cell-depleted T cells, or PBMCs supplied cDNA or gDNA.

Germline lookup yields CDR1 GTSNPN and CDR2 SVGIG (reference sequence). V was cut by 8 bases and J by 3 bases, with 13 bases left in between. The CDR3 covers 13 residues. In the study's own analysis: The assay estimated nucleated cells by amplifying reference gene primers. TCRdb's copy holds only in-frame clones and misses some; the assay was immunoSEQ multiplex PCR. The DNA gave D and trimming, while V, J and clone size come from that table. The sample yields around 250,000 clones, approximately 84% seen once. The clonotype was recovered from a man aged 50 to 59 with active or convalescent COVID-19. Sequencing was done on a sample of peripheral blood. The rearrangement joins TRBV30 to TRBJ1-4, with D perhaps matching TRBD1 (6 bases). The CDR3 DNA reads TGTGCCACAACAGGGACGGCTAATGAAAAACTGTTTTTT. Encoded protein: CATTGTANEKLFF.